A single sample is the source of the 24 T cell receptor beta chains below, sequenced in a study of human T cells and chemical hapten exposure. The sample's time point: patch test 3, about 24 weeks after DPC sensitization. Sample treatment: therapeutic diphenylcyclopropenone sensitization with weekly scalp DPC. A single record per CDR3 protein comes from TCRdb applying MiXCR to the RACE reads. The sample contains 50,000 to 75,000 distinct CDR3 sequences, 11% of which appear only once. The sequenced sample was whole blood, obtained in connection with sensitization to the hapten diphenylcyclopropenone (DPC). These receptors all stem from a woman aged 25 to 39 with alopecia areata. Some clones in this sample may be carry-over from other donors' samples.

This chain links TRBV29-1 with TRBJ1-2; 10 bases line up with TRBD1. From germline, CDR1 is SQVTM and CDR2 ANQGSEA. Germline trimming cut 2 bases from V and 6 bases from J; bases unmatched to any gene: 6. The CDR3 contains 14 residues. CDR3 DNA: TGCAGCGTTGAACCCGGGACAGGGGAAAATGGCTACACCTTC. Residues: CSVEPGTGENGYTF.

This clonotype came up many times. The chain recombines TRBV7-3 with TRBJ2-5, with D perhaps TRBD2 (5 bases). Germline V gene lookup returns CDR1 SGHTA and CDR2 FQGTGA. The CDR3 has 15 amino acids. Trimming left V 5 bases short and J 5 bases short, with 18 bases between. The CDR3 DNA reads TGTGCCAGCAGCGCTAGCTCGAACTCCGTCGAGACCCAGTACTTC. Its protein product is CASSASSNSVETQYF.

This clonotype was counted at least ten times. The chain recombines TRBV12-3 or TRBV12-4 with TRBJ1-5, with unresolved D. The CDR3 has 12 amino acids. V was cut by 2 bases and J by 7 bases, with 6 bases left in between. CDR3 in amino acids: CASSLRLQPQHF. For the CDR3, the DNA is TGTGCCAGCAGTTTAAGGCTGCAGCCCCAGCATTTT.

The chain has TRBV9 and TRBJ2-1, with unresolved D. CDR1 and CDR2 (germline): SGDLS, YYNGEE. The CDR3 totals 14 residues. With 2 bases removed from V and 8 bases from J, the gap between germline ends came to 14 bases. This CDR3 reads CASSVGVARDEQFF. CDR3 sequence (DNA): TGTGCCAGCAGCGTCGGTGTAGCTCGGGATGAGCAGTTCTTC.

This clonotype has a handful of counts. The genes are TRBV28 and TRBJ2-5, with a weak D call TRBD2 (5 bases). The CDR3 has 13 amino acids. The V and J ends lost 8 bases and 2 bases respectively, with 12 bases between them. Germline loops: CDR1 MDHEN, CDR2 SYDVKM. CDR3 sequence (DNA): TGTGCCAGCCACAGCGGAAGGCAAGAGACCCAGTACTTC. It is translated as CASHSGRQETQYF.

The rearrangement links TRBV4-1 to TRBJ1-2, with a tentative D call TRBD1 (6 bases). The CDR3 has 15 residues. Deletions cut 4 bases from V and 0 bases from J, with 12 bases between. CDR1 is MGHRA, CDR2 YSYEKL, per germline. The CDR3 DNA reads TGCGCCAGCAGCCCACAGGGATTGGCTAACTATGGCTACACCTTC. This sequence encodes CASSPQGLANYGYTF.

This clonotype has a count of ten or more. This sequence joins TRBV6-6 and TRBJ1-4; no clear D. CDR3 length: 16 amino acids. Trimming cost V 7 bases and J 6 bases, with 21 bases left between them. Germline assignment: CDR1 MNHNY and CDR2 SVGAGI (reference sequence). For the CDR3, the DNA is TGTGCCAGCACACCCTCCCCGCCCGCAAATCATGAAAAACTGTTTTTT. Residues: CASTPSPPANHEKLFF.

The V call is TRBV29-1, the J call TRBJ1-1; maybe TRBD1 (6 bases). Germline CDR1 SQVTM, CDR2 ANQGSEA. The CDR3 runs 14 residues. V gave up 6 bases and J gave up 0 bases, with 14 bases separating them. The CDR3 here is CSVPRGAMNTEAFF. The CDR3 DNA reads TGCAGCGTGCCTAGGGGGGCGATGAACACTGAAGCTTTCTTT.

The CDR3: CASSTGLGRAYEQYF. The CDR3 DNA reads TGTGCCAGCAGTACTGGTTTGGGCAGGGCCTACGAGCAGTACTTC. The V and J genes are TRBV6-5 and TRBJ2-7, with D tentatively TRBD1 (5 bases). The CDR3 has 15 amino acids. V was pared by 5 bases and J by 2 bases, with 16 bases between. In germline, CDR1 is MNHEY, CDR2 SVGAGI.

The V gene is TRBV30, the J gene TRBJ2-5; D is undetermined. Trimming stripped 1 base from V and 5 bases from J, with 8 bases between. This CDR3 has 12 amino acids. Germline V gene sequence: CDR1 GTSNPN, CDR2 SVGIG (reference sequence). The CDR3 DNA is TGTGCCTGGAGTGGAGATTTCGAGACCCAGTACTTC. Translating gives CAWSGDFETQYF. Supplemented by reference TRBV30 and TRBJ2-5, the full variable domain reads SQTIHQWPATLVQPVGSPLSLECTVEGTSNPNLYWYRQAAGRGLQLLFYSVGIGQISSEVPQNLSASRPQDRQFILSSKKLLLSDSGFYLCAWSGDFETQYFGPGTRLLVL.

Only a few counts were recorded for this clonotype. CDR3 coding DNA: TGTGCCAGCAGCGTAGCGTCGGGGAACGATAATTCACCCCTCCACTTT. It translates to CASSVASGNDNSPLHF. The genes are TRBV9 and TRBJ1-6; D gene uncertain. The ends were cut back, 0 bases at V and 5 bases at J, with 12 bases in the middle. The CDR3 has 16 residues. The V gene's germline CDR1 is SGDLS and CDR2 YYNGEE.

This clonotype was found a few times. The chain carries TRBV20-1 and TRBJ2-7; 9 nucleotides agree with TRBD2. Germline V gene sequence: CDR1 DFQATT, CDR2 SNEGSKA (reference sequence). The trim removed 7 bases at V and 5 bases at J, leaving 6 bases unmatched. The CDR3 is 12 residues long. CDR3 bases: TGCAGTGGCACTAGCGGGTCTAACGAGCAGTACTTC. Translating gives CSGTSGSNEQYF.

This clonotype was recorded a few times. This chain joins TRBV6-2 or TRBV6-3 and TRBJ1-2; D is unresolved. V dropped 0 bases and J dropped 4 bases, with 6 bases sitting between them. The CDR3 is 13 residues long. Germline V gene data show CDR1 as MNHEY and CDR2 as SVGEGT. The CDR3 DNA is TGTGCCAGCAGTTACTCGAATCCCTATGGCTACACCTTC. It codes for CASSYSNPYGYTF.

This clonotype was seen at least ten times. The chain carries TRBV4-1 and TRBJ2-7; 13 bases map to TRBD2. V gave up 2 bases and J gave up 5 bases; unmatched junction bases: 15. CDR1 and CDR2 from the germline V gene are MGHRA and YSYEKL. The CDR3 is 19 residues long. Here the CDR3 DNA reads TGCGCCAGCAGCCAAACCGGACTAGCGGGAGTAGGTACAGGTGACGAGCAGTACTTC. Protein sequence: CASSQTGLAGVGTGDEQYF.

The gene calls are TRBV3-1 and TRBJ2-5; a weak D match, TRBD2 (6 bases). Trimming shortened V by 1 base and J by 5 bases, and 14 bases separated the two germline ends. The CDR3 runs 15 residues. The V gene's germline CDR1 is LGHDT and CDR2 YNNKEL (reference sequence). Written as DNA, the CDR3 is TGTGCCAGCAGCCAAGGGGGCGGGGCCCCCGAGACCCAGTACTTC. This sequence encodes CASSQGGGAPETQYF.

In this sample, this clonotype turned up many times. The chain recombines TRBV4-1 with TRBJ1-1, with unresolved D. V lost 4 bases and J 4 bases, leaving 10 bases between the germline ends. CDR1 and CDR2 (germline): MGHRA, YSYEKL. This CDR3 spans 13 amino acids. CDR3 sequence reads: CASSPRALTEAFF. Here the CDR3 DNA reads TGCGCCAGCAGCCCAAGGGCCCTCACTGAAGCTTTCTTT.

In this sample, this clonotype turned up many times. The V gene is TRBV4-2, the J gene TRBJ1-5, with D perhaps matching TRBD1 (5 bases). This CDR3 spans 15 amino acids. Trimming removed 2 bases at V and 5 bases at J, with 13 bases between. CDR1 is LGHNA and CDR2 is YNFKEQ in the germline V gene. The CDR3: CASSQLATADQPQHF. The CDR3 nucleotides are TGTGCCAGCAGCCAATTGGCGACAGCCGATCAGCCCCAGCATTTT.

Ten or more counts support this clonotype. This chain's CDR3 is CASSTSADTQYF. CDR3 DNA: TGTGCCAGCAGTACTAGCGCAGATACGCAGTATTTT. This chain joins TRBV12-3 or TRBV12-4 and TRBJ2-3; the match to TRBD2 covers 7 bases. The junction had 0 bases not matched to a gene; V was cut back by 5 bases and J by 4 bases. The CDR3 is made up of 12 amino acids.

This rearrangement joins TRBV15 to TRBJ2-7, with 8 nucleotides matching TRBD1. Germline V lookup: CDR1 LNHNV, CDR2 YYDKDF (reference sequence). This CDR3 has 13 amino acids. The V gene end was trimmed by 4 bases and the J gene end by 5 bases; junction bases not matched to a gene: 4. Here the CDR3 reads CATSTGGWNEQYF. DNA of the CDR3: TGTGCCACCAGCACAGGGGGCTGGAACGAGCAGTACTTC. Full variable domain (outside the CDR3, taken from reference TRBV15 and TRBJ2-7): DAMVIQNPRYQVTQFGKPVTLSCSQTLNHNVMYWYQQKSSQAPKLLFHYYDKDFNNEADTPDNFQSRRPNTSFCFLDIRSPGLGDTAMYLCATSTGGWNEQYFGPGTRLTVT.

This clonotype has only a few counts. V is TRBV4-3 and J is TRBJ1-2; TRBD1 matches at 10 bases. Losses at the gene ends were 6 bases for V and 2 bases for J; bases not matched to a gene: 12. Germline assignment: CDR1 LGHNA and CDR2 YSLEER. The CDR3 has 17 amino acids. The DNA of the CDR3 is TGCGCCAGCAGTCACCATAGGGGACAGGGGAAGAACTATGGCTACACCTTC. It yields the protein CASSHHRGQGKNYGYTF.

V and J are TRBV11-2 and TRBJ1-6; D remains unclear. With 7 bases removed from V and 10 bases from J, the gap between germline ends came to 14 bases. Germline values: CDR1 SGHAT, CDR2 FQNNGV. CDR3 length: 13 amino acids. DNA of the CDR3: TGTGCCAGCAAATGGACCGACTGGTCACCCCTCCACTTT. It encodes CASKWTDWSPLHF.

This clonotype was detected many times. V usage is TRBV11-1 and J usage is TRBJ2-5, with 11 bases fitting TRBD2. Germline values: CDR1 SGHAT, CDR2 FQDESV (reference sequence). V lost 3 bases, J lost 9 bases, and 6 bases stayed unmatched. This CDR3 contains 14 residues. The CDR3 spells CASSLGLAGGAQYF. The CDR3 bases are TGTGCCAGCAGCTTGGGGCTAGCGGGAGGAGCCCAGTACTTC. Full variable domain (outside the CDR3, taken from reference TRBV11-1 and TRBJ2-5): EAEVAQSPRYKITEKSQAVAFWCDPISGHATLYWYRQILGQGPELLVQFQDESVVDDSQLPKDRFSAERLKGVDSTLKIQPAELGDSAMYLCASSLGLAGGAQYFGPGTRLLVL.

This clonotype was counted between two and nine times. The chain carries TRBV10-3 and TRBJ1-2, with 10 bases that match TRBD1. V shed 4 bases and J 4 bases; nucleotides not matched to a gene: 9. This CDR3 region has 16 residues. The germline V gene has CDR1 ENHRY and CDR2 SYGVKD. Written as DNA, the CDR3 is TGTGCCATCAGTGGACCCCGGGGGACAGGGGTCTATGGCTACACCTTC. Its protein product is CAISGPRGTGVYGYTF.

The V and J genes are TRBV10-2 and TRBJ2-1; D might be TRBD1 or TRBD2, each matching 5 bases. The V gene's germline CDR1 is WSHSY and CDR2 SAAADI. The germline V and J ends were trimmed by 6 bases and 3 bases, with 15 bases remaining between them. There are 15 residues in the CDR3. CDR3 sequence reads: CASSEGPKNYNEQFF. CDR3 coding DNA: TGCGCCAGCAGCGAGGGACCTAAGAACTACAATGAGCAGTTCTTC.